Listed here is a single T cell receptor beta chain. The antigen is not known. Blood sampling was done at baseline, cycle 4 day 1, and cycle 7 day 1. The repertoire was sequenced with immunoSEQ multiplex PCR; TCRdb's copy has only in-frame clones and lacks some. The sample holds 26,000 or so clones, about 74% seen once. These data originate in a study of OX40 agonist ivuxolimab in advanced cancers. Study-level information: The dose of intravenous ivuxolimab that patients received every 2 weeks ranged from 0.01 to 10 mg/kg. Findings and limits, study-wide: Both CD4+ and CD8+ T cell populations in blood had undergone clonal expansion by week 6 at 0.1 to 3.0 mg/kg. Expanded peripheral T cells had an undetermined antigen specificity.

V lost 4 bases to trimming and J lost 6 bases, with 8 bases between them. Germline loops: CDR1 SEHNR, CDR2 FQNEAQ (reference sequence). This CDR3 region has 12 residues. The receptor was isolated from an adult with an advanced solid tumor such as melanoma, head and neck, liver or kidney cancer. The material was CD4+ or CD8+ T cells sorted from blood, obtained in a trial of the OX40 agonist ivuxolimab. The genes are TRBV7-9 and TRBJ2-3; D is uncertain. CDR3 bases: TGTGCCAGCAGCTACTTGGAGGATACGCAGTATTTT. It yields the protein CASSYLEDTQYF.